The rows below give T cell receptor beta chains drawn from one sample of a study of T cell responses to AZD1222 COVID-19 vaccine. Profiling relied on immunoSEQ multiplex PCR, and the TCRdb table lists in-frame clones only, not all of them. The table lists around 180,000 clones, approximately 94% of them singletons. This sample comprised peripheral blood, obtained on day 0 of AZD1222 vaccination. These receptors all come from an adult in good health. The CDR3 runs from the conserved cysteine through the conserved F or W. D genes are given only for firm matches. Clone size, where shown, is once, few, many, or a class for clones that have expanded.

clone_size,j_call,d_call,v_call,cdr3_aa,cdr3_nt
.,TRBJ1-2,.,TRBV6-1,CASSEIPHSSAFGYTF,TGTGCCAGCAGTGAAATCCCCCACTCTAGCGCCTTTGGCTACACCTTC
.,TRBJ1-5,TRBD1,TRBV28,CASSLTPGQLNQPQHF,TGTGCCAGCAGTTTAACCCCGGGACAGCTCAATCAGCCCCAGCATTTT
.,TRBJ2-2,TRBD2,TRBV24-1,CATRRAGGPPGELFF,TGTGCCACCAGGCGGGCGGGAGGGCCGCCCGGGGAGCTGTTTTTT
.,TRBJ2-7,TRBD1,TRBV19,CASSIPGQGTYEQYF,TGTGCCAGTAGCATACCGGGACAGGGAACCTACGAGCAGTACTTC
.,TRBJ1-4,.,TRBV7-9,CASTTSYEKLFF,TGTGCCAGCACGACAAGCTATGAAAAACTGTTTTTT
.,TRBJ2-5,TRBD2,TRBV3-1/TRBV3-2,CASSQMTSGETQYF,TGTGCCAGCAGCCAAATGACTAGCGGAGAGACCCAGTACTTC
once,TRBJ2-7,TRBD2,TRBV4-2,CASSPQLAGISEQYF,TGTGCCAGCAGTCCGCAGCTAGCGGGAATCAGCGAGCAGTACTTC
.,TRBJ2-7,TRBD2,TRBV4-1,CASSQAPSGTLTGYEQYF,TGCGCCAGCAGCCAAGCTCCTAGCGGGACGCTCACGGGCTACGAGCAGTACTTC
.,TRBJ2-7,.,TRBV9,CASSVVGAGEQYF,TGTGCCAGCAGCGTAGTGGGGGCCGGCGAGCAGTACTTC
.,TRBJ1-1,.,TRBV6-1,CASKGTSTVDTEAFF,TGTGCCAGCAAGGGTACCTCAACAGTAGACACTGAAGCTTTCTTT
.,TRBJ2-7,.,TRBV28,CASSFGAGATYEQYF,TGTGCCAGCAGTTTTGGGGCAGGGGCCACCTACGAGCAGTACTTC
.,TRBJ2-3,.,TRBV7-9,CASSSPRRRDTDTQYF,TGTGCCAGCAGCTCTCCCCGGCGGAGGGACACAGATACGCAGTATTTT
once,TRBJ1-3,TRBD1,TRBV7-8,CASSSTQGAIGNTIYF,TGTGCCAGCAGCTCCACACAGGGGGCAATCGGAAACACCATATATTTT
.,TRBJ2-7,.,TRBV7-8,CASSSRTASYEQYF,TGTGCCAGCAGCTCCCGGACGGCCTCCTACGAGCAGTACTTC
.,TRBJ2-7,TRBD2,TRBV29-1,CSVGRGRWYEQYF,TGCAGCGTTGGCCGCGGGAGATGGTACGAGCAGTACTTC